A selection of T cell receptor beta chains follows, all from one sample in a study of CD4 T cells in relation to SARS-CoV-2 and coronaviruses. These receptors have no identified antigens. TCRdb's copy holds only in-frame clones and misses some; the assay was immunoSEQ multiplex PCR. The profile shows 20,000 to 25,000 clones, under 80% of them singletons. The material sequenced was CD4+ T cells from PBMCs, cultured in vitro. The receptors here all came from a human donor in good health. The CDR3 runs from the conserved cysteine through the conserved F or W. A D gene is named only where the DNA matches it firmly. Size is stated for part of the rows, as once, few or many counts, or as a class when the clone is expanded.

abundance: .; d_gene: .; v_gene: TRBV5-1; len: 13; j_gene: TRBJ1-1; CDR3nt: TGCGCCAGCAGCTTGTCCAGGGACACTGAAGCTTTCTTT; CDR3aa: CASSLSRDTEAFF
abundance: .; d_gene: TRBD1; v_gene: TRBV5-5; len: 16; j_gene: TRBJ1-1; CDR3nt: TGTGCCAGCAGCTTAACCGGGACAGGGAGATGGACTGAAGCTTTCTTT; CDR3aa: CASSLTGTGRWTEAFF
abundance: few; d_gene: .; v_gene: TRBV7-3; len: 13; j_gene: TRBJ1-1; CDR3nt: TGTGCCAGCAGCCCCACAGGGAACACTGAAGCTTTCTTT; CDR3aa: CASSPTGNTEAFF
abundance: few; d_gene: .; v_gene: TRBV10-2; len: 14; j_gene: TRBJ1-5; CDR3nt: TGCGCCAGCAAGCACAGGGCGGGCAATCAGCCCCAGCATTTT; CDR3aa: CASKHRAGNQPQHF
abundance: .; d_gene: .; v_gene: TRBV5-4; len: 17; j_gene: TRBJ1-2; CDR3nt: TGTGCCAGCAGCCCAGGGGCAGGCCTACTACTCGACTATGGCTACACCTTC; CDR3aa: CASSPGAGLLLDYGYTF
abundance: once; d_gene: TRBD2; v_gene: TRBV5-1; len: 16; j_gene: TRBJ2-2; CDR3nt: TGCGCCAGCAGCTTGGTGCTAGCGGGAGACCCCGGGGAGCTGTTTTTT; CDR3aa: CASSLVLAGDPGELFF
abundance: once; d_gene: TRBD1; v_gene: TRBV7-9; len: 15; j_gene: TRBJ2-5; CDR3nt: TGTGCCAGCAGCACCTACAGGGGGCGTGAGGAGACCCAGTACTTC; CDR3aa: CASSTYRGREETQYF
abundance: .; d_gene: .; v_gene: TRBV18; len: 10; j_gene: TRBJ2-5; CDR3nt: TGTGCCAGCTCCGCAGAGACCCAGTACTTC; CDR3aa: CASSAETQYF
abundance: few; d_gene: .; v_gene: TRBV6-2/TRBV6-3; len: 18; j_gene: TRBJ1-5; CDR3nt: TGTGCCAGCAGCCATCCAACGGACACGCTCCTGAACAATCAGCCCCAGCATTTT; CDR3aa: CASSHPTDTLLNNQPQHF
abundance: once; d_gene: .; v_gene: TRBV19; len: 15; j_gene: TRBJ1-5; CDR3nt: TGTGCCAGCCGACCCGGACCCTATAGCAATCAGCCCCAGCATTTT; CDR3aa: CASRPGPYSNQPQHF
abundance: .; d_gene: .; v_gene: TRBV25-1; len: 13; j_gene: TRBJ1-5; CDR3nt: TGTGCCAGTCAGGGTTCTAGTTCTCAGCCCCAGCATTTT; CDR3aa: CASQGSSSQPQHF